This is a list of T cell receptor beta chains from one sample in a study of cytomegalovirus exposure and HLA in healthy donors. The method was immunoSEQ multiplex PCR; TCRdb's version includes in-frame clones alone and lacks a portion of them. The table shows around 140,000 clones, with over 65% occurring only once. Source material: PBMCs. These receptors came from a female donor in good health and CMV-seronegative. Each CDR3 is given with its conserved first and last residue. D genes are given only for firm matches. Size tells how often a clone was seen (once, few, many) or the class of an expanded clone, and some rows leave it out.

D	V	size	J	DNA	CDR3
.	TRBV9	.	TRBJ1-2	TGTGCCAGCAGCGGACAGAGCTACACCTTC	CASSGQSYTF
.	TRBV30	.	TRBJ2-7	TGTGCCTGGAGATTGCACAGGGCCTACGAGCAGTACTTC	CAWRLHRAYEQYF
TRBD1	TRBV28	.	TRBJ1-4	TGTGCCAGCAGTATTTGGACAGGAGGTAATGAAAAACTGTTTTTT	CASSIWTGGNEKLFF
TRBD1	TRBV2	.	TRBJ1-6	TGTGCCAGCAGCAGGGGGGCAAGCTCCTATAATTCACCCCTCCACTTT	CASSRGASSYNSPLHF
TRBD1	TRBV4-1	.	TRBJ2-2	TGCGCCAGCAGCCATACATTCCGGGACAGGGGGGCCGGGGAGCTGTTTTTT	CASSHTFRDRGAGELFF
.	TRBV14	.	TRBJ1-1	TGTGCCAGCAGCCAACCACCGACAGCGAACACTGAAGCTTTCTTT	CASSQPPTANTEAFF
.	TRBV6-1	.	TRBJ1-2	TGTGCCAGCAGAACGATTACAGGGTTATACGGCTACACCTTC	CASRTITGLYGYTF
.	TRBV5-6	.	TRBJ1-1	TGTGCCAGCCTCCAGGGTTCCATCCCCTCTATGAACACTGAAGCTTTCTTT	CASLQGSIPSMNTEAFF
.	TRBV6-5	.	TRBJ2-7	TGTGCCAGCAGTTTGGCAGAGGACTCGACCTACGAGCAGTACTTC	CASSLAEDSTYEQYF
TRBD1	TRBV28	.	TRBJ1-4	TGTGCCAGCAGCCCGACAGGGTTGAAGGAAAAACTGTTTTTT	CASSPTGLKEKLFF
.	TRBV6-1	once	TRBJ1-2	TGTGCCAGCAGTGCGGCCAGTACAGGCTATGGCTACACCTTC	CASSAASTGYGYTF
TRBD1	TRBV10-3	.	TRBJ1-5	TGTGCCATCAGTTCAGGGACAGTCAGCAATCAGCCCCAGCATTTT	CAISSGTVSNQPQHF
TRBD1	TRBV7-9	.	TRBJ1-2	TGTGCCAGCACCACACAGGGGGCACATTATGGCTACACCTTC	CASTTQGAHYGYTF
.	TRBV6-1	few	TRBJ2-6	TGTGCCAGCCGCTCTGGGGCCAACGTCCTGACTTTC	CASRSGANVLTF
.	TRBV4-1	.	TRBJ1-4	TGCGCCACCACACCAACCTACGGGGGAAAACTGTTTTTT	CATTPTYGGKLFF
.	TRBV2	few	TRBJ1-5	TGTGCCAGCAGGGGCAGGGTCCCAAATCAGCCCCAGCATTTT	CASRGRVPNQPQHF
.	TRBV19	.	TRBJ1-5	TGTGCCAGTAGTATCCTGGGGCCGGGAGGCAATCAGCCCCAGCATTTT	CASSILGPGGNQPQHF
.	TRBV11-2	.	TRBJ1-1	TGTGCCAGCAGCTTATATTCCCAGGGAGGCACTGAAGCTTTCTTT	CASSLYSQGGTEAFF
.	TRBV19	few	TRBJ1-5	TGTGCCAGTAGTATCTCAGACAGGACGCAGCCCCAGCATTTT	CASSISDRTQPQHF
.	TRBV28	.	TRBJ2-7	TGTGCCAGCAGCCCCCCAGGGGCCTTATCCTACGAGCAGTACTTC	CASSPPGALSYEQYF
.	TRBV6-5	.	TRBJ1-2	TGTGCCAGCAGTGGTTCGACAGGAATTTATGGCTACCCCTTC	CASSGSTGIYGYPF
.	TRBV28	once	TRBJ1-3	TGTGCCAGCAGTTACGGGACACCTGGAAACACCATATATTTT	CASSYGTPGNTIYF
.	TRBV2	.	TRBJ2-5	TGTGCCAGCAGGAGGAGGGCCGATGAGACCCAGTACTTC	CASRRRADETQYF
TRBD1	TRBV4-2	.	TRBJ2-7	TGTGCCAGCAGCCCCTCAGGACAGGGCTACGAGCAGTACTTC	CASSPSGQGYEQYF
TRBD1	TRBV12-5	.	TRBJ1-1	TGTGCTAGTGGTCCGGGACAGCCAAACACTGAAGCTTTCTTT	CASGPGQPNTEAFF
TRBD1	TRBV19	few	TRBJ1-1	TGTGCCAGTAGTATTGGGGGGACAGGCCGGAACACTGAAGCTTTCTTT	CASSIGGTGRNTEAFF
.	TRBV7-9	.	TRBJ1-1	TGTGCCAGCAGCTTCCCGGGAACTGAAGCTTTCTTT	CASSFPGTEAFF
.	TRBV27	.	TRBJ2-1	TGTGCCAGCAGTTCGGGCTACAATGAGCAGTTCTTC	CASSSGYNEQFF
.	TRBV2	.	TRBJ2-1	TGTGCCAGCAGTGAAGCGGCAATCGGGGGTTACAATGAGCAGTTCTTC	CASSEAAIGGYNEQFF
.	TRBV10-1	.	TRBJ1-5	TGCGCCAGCAGTGAATTGCCGGAGCCCTATAGCAATCAGCCCCAGCATTTT	CASSELPEPYSNQPQHF
TRBD1	TRBV19	.	TRBJ1-5	TGTGCCAGTAGTATGACAGGGTCTAATCAGCCCCAGCATTTT	CASSMTGSNQPQHF
TRBD1	TRBV6-1	few	TRBJ1-2	TGTGCCAGCAGTCGAAGACAGGGGAACTATGGCTACACCTTC	CASSRRQGNYGYTF
TRBD2	TRBV4-1	few	TRBJ2-1	TGCGCCAGCAGCCAAATGGCGGGACTAGCTGTAGTTGAGCAGTTCTTC	CASSQMAGLAVVEQFF
TRBD1	TRBV29-1	few	TRBJ1-1	TGCAGCGTTGACGGGACAGGGGGCACTGAAGCTTTCTTT	CSVDGTGGTEAFF
.	TRBV6-5	few	TRBJ2-7	TGTGCCAGCAGAACCGGGGTTCCCCGCTCCTACGAGCAGTACTTC	CASRTGVPRSYEQYF
TRBD1	TRBV27	.	TRBJ2-3	TGTGCCAGCAGAGTAACCCCGGACAGGTCCACAGATACGCAGTATTTT	CASRVTPDRSTDTQYF
.	TRBV6-6	.	TRBJ1-2	TGTGCCAGCAGAGTTGGGGCGAAGGGCTATGGCTACACCTTC	CASRVGAKGYGYTF
.	TRBV28	.	TRBJ2-3	TGCGCCAGCAGTTGGGGGCACAATACGCAGTATTTT	CASSWGHNTQYF
.	TRBV28	.	TRBJ2-4	TGTGCCAGCAGTTTGTCCCGCGGGAACATTCAGTACTTC	CASSLSRGNIQYF
.	TRBV5-1	.	TRBJ2-7	TGCGCCAGCAGCCCCCACGGGGAGGTAGACGAGCAGTACTTC	CASSPHGEVDEQYF